This T cell receptor (beta chain) was sequenced for a study of blood T cell repertoires in COVID-19. Whole-study context: The United States, Italy and Spain were the sources of the acute and convalescent COVID-19 samples. In each case, the material was cDNA or gDNA derived from T cells, B-cell-depleted T cells, or PBMCs.

This CDR3 region has 13 residues. V was clipped by 1 base and J by 7 bases, with 8 bases between them. Data came from immunoSEQ multiplex PCR; TCRdb stores just in-frame clones and leaves some out. This sample carries under 250,000 clones, approximately 86% of them seen once, and the ten largest clones take around 1.6%. The receptor was derived from a woman in her sixties who had recovered from COVID-19. Input material: peripheral blood. The chain is built from TRBV12-3 or TRBV12-4 and TRBJ1-5; D gene unclear. CDR3 region: CASSLGQVQPQHF. In DNA form, the CDR3 reads TGTGCCAGCAGTTTAGGGCAGGTACAGCCCCAGCATTTT.